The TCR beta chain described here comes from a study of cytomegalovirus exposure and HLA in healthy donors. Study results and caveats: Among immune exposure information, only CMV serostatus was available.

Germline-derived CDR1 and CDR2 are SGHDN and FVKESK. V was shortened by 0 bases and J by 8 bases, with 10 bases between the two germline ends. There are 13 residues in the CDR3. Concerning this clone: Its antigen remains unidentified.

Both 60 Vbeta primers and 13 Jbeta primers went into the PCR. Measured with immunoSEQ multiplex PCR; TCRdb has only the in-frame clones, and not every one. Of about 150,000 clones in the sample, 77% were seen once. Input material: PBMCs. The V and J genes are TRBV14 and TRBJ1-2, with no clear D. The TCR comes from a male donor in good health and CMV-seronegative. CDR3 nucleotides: TGTGCCAGCAGCCAAGACCTATATCGCGGCTACACCTTC. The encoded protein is CASSQDLYRGYTF.